A selection of T cell receptor beta chains follows, all from one sample in a study of identifying expanded T cells in peripheral blood. The method was immunoSEQ multiplex PCR; TCRdb's version includes in-frame clones alone and lacks a portion of them. The sample holds 45,000 to 75,000 clones, approximately 83% seen once. The sample consisted of blood. These receptor sequences come from a person aged 18 to 70 in good health. Each CDR3 is given with its conserved first and last residue. The D gene is left open where the match is weak.

v_gene,j_gene,d_gene,CDR3aa
TRBV5-4,TRBJ2-1,-,CASTGRPYNEQFF
TRBV7-2,TRBJ2-5,-,CASSLEGWQETQYF
TRBV30,TRBJ1-1,-,CAWTISTEAFF
TRBV19,TRBJ1-1,-,CASSILAGKNTEAFF
TRBV5-4,TRBJ2-2,-,CASSLSTGLITGELFF
TRBV4-2,TRBJ1-1,-,CASSQEVKGNTEAFF
TRBV5-4,TRBJ2-3,TRBD1,CASSLRQGVGTDTQYF
TRBV2,TRBJ1-1,-,CASSDPYDTEAFF
TRBV5-4,TRBJ1-3,-,CASSLVSGNTIYF
TRBV7-6,TRBJ2-1,-,CASSLINEQFF
TRBV29-1,TRBJ1-1,-,CSVEVRRGTEAFF
TRBV5-1,TRBJ2-2,-,CASSSMGTGELFF
TRBV19,TRBJ1-5,-,CASSIRGNGNQPQHF
TRBV5-1,TRBJ2-1,-,CATKPRGESNEQFF
TRBV9,TRBJ2-7,TRBD1,CASSPRTGAGEQYF
TRBV7-6,TRBJ1-3,-,CASSLAGQGSGNTIYF
TRBV25-1,TRBJ2-7,-,CASSPEGLAYEQYF
TRBV7-9,TRBJ2-5,-,CASSSGGTETQYF
TRBV10-1,TRBJ1-1,-,CASGYTEAFF
TRBV9,TRBJ2-7,-,CASSVEGYSYEQYF
TRBV5-1,TRBJ2-2,-,CASSPQPAGNTGELFF
TRBV7-9,TRBJ2-1,-,CASSLEWLEQFF
TRBV27,TRBJ2-4,-,CASSLGPPERIAKNIQYF
TRBV18,TRBJ1-4,-,CASSPQGLGNEKLFF
TRBV7-2,TRBJ2-3,TRBD2,CASSLSTSEAGDTQYF
TRBV6-5,TRBJ2-5,-,CASIRGTSGRETQYF
TRBV4-1,TRBJ1-1,-,CASSRSGARGRTEAFF
TRBV6-5,TRBJ1-1,TRBD1,CASMRQGAPEAFF
TRBV11-2,TRBJ1-4,-,CASSLRAITGDEKLFF
TRBV11-2,TRBJ1-1,-,CASSQTGGSNTEAFF
TRBV4-3,TRBJ2-2,TRBD2,CASSQESRSGTTGELFF
TRBV11-2,TRBJ1-2,-,CASSPRNYGYTF
TRBV7-3,TRBJ2-2,-,CASSPGGGPNGELFF
TRBV5-5,TRBJ1-2,TRBD1,CASSREGQAISSYTF
TRBV4-2,TRBJ2-2,TRBD2,CASSPRLAGGPGTGELFF
TRBV19,TRBJ2-5,TRBD2,CASSERGGTQETQYF
TRBV14,TRBJ2-1,-,CASSQELRDQQFF
TRBV7-9,TRBJ2-3,-,CASSLVTGRSTDTQYF
TRBV11-2,TRBJ2-5,-,CASSFGLNQETQYF
TRBV27,TRBJ1-1,-,CASSTQGSWTEAFF
TRBV4-2,TRBJ1-5,TRBD1,CASSQDGGTGVQPQHF
TRBV11-1,TRBJ2-1,-,CASSLAGGPSEQFF
TRBV28,TRBJ2-7,TRBD2,CASSTGTSGSLEQYF
TRBV29-1,TRBJ1-2,-,CSTPSGRGGYTF
TRBV7-6,TRBJ1-5,TRBD1,CASSLGTGPEKTQHF
TRBV4-3,TRBJ1-4,-,CASSQDWSGDEKLFF
TRBV11-2,TRBJ2-3,-,CASSFLRTDTQYF
TRBV6-5,TRBJ2-2,TRBD1,CASSHGQEAGELFF
TRBV15,TRBJ1-4,TRBD1,CATSRDRTGGLSEKLFF
TRBV7-2,TRBJ2-7,-,CASSRSGTTYEQYF
TRBV7-2,TRBJ2-2,-,CASSLMAANTGELFF
TRBV30,TRBJ2-5,TRBD2,CAWSVLVGSGETQYF
TRBV9,TRBJ1-2,TRBD1,CASSPRDRLYGYTF
TRBV5-4,TRBJ1-5,-,CASSLFGSNQPQHF
TRBV6-5,TRBJ1-1,-,CASSVNTEAFF
TRBV29-1,TRBJ1-2,TRBD1,CSVVGTANYGYTF
TRBV6-6,TRBJ1-1,-,CASTTGSTTEAFF
TRBV19,TRBJ1-3,TRBD1,CASSDRTGADGNTIYF
TRBV6-6,TRBJ2-1,TRBD2,CASSYASSGRRNEQFF
TRBV4-1,TRBJ1-5,-,CASSQGTISNQPQHF